The following is a T cell receptor beta chain sequence with its context. This record comes from a study of technical replicates of blood from four donors. The V segment lost 1 base and the J segment 1 base; nucleotides outside the gene matches: 14. There are 21 residues in the CDR3. Germline V gene sequence: CDR1 LGHNA, CDR2 YNFKEQ. Some clones are missing from TCRdb's copy, which holds only in-frame ones; the method was immunoSEQ multiplex PCR. The sample records around 97,000 clones, about 95% being singletons. The sequence came from a human donor in good health. The gene calls are TRBV4-2 and TRBJ2-5; 14 positions agree with TRBD2. Source material: T cells isolated from PBMCs. The CDR3: CASSQVGLAGGRRLTQETQYF. As DNA, the CDR3 is TGTGCCAGCAGCCAAGTTGGACTAGCGGGAGGAAGGCGGTTGACCCAAGAGACCCAGTACTTC.